Presented here are 15 T cell receptor beta chains from one specimen sequenced in a study of human T cells and chemical hapten exposure. TCRdb reprocessed the RACE reads via MiXCR and lists one record per CDR3 protein. Of more than 85,000 distinct CDR3 sequences detected, less than 35% appear once; the ten largest clones hold about 2.7%. Time point reported: patch test 3, about 24 weeks after DPC sensitization. Treatment reported: therapeutic diphenylcyclopropenone sensitization with weekly scalp DPC. The sample consisted of whole blood, taken in connection with sensitization to the hapten diphenylcyclopropenone (DPC). The origin of the receptors is a man aged 35 to 55 with alopecia areata. Some clones in this sample may be carry-over from other donors' samples.

V and J are TRBV7-9 and TRBJ1-4, with 10 bases lining up with TRBD1. The CDR3 is 15 amino acids. Germline V gene data show CDR1 as SEHNR and CDR2 as FQNEAQ (reference sequence). With 2 bases clipped from V and 6 bases from J, the junction kept 3 bases outside the gene matches. The CDR3 region is CASSLSTGGYEKLFF. CDR3 in DNA: TGTGCCAGCAGCTTATCGACAGGGGGCTATGAAAAACTGTTTTTT. The entire variable domain, with the rest obtained from reference TRBV7-9 and TRBJ1-4, is as follows: DTGVSQNPRHKITKRGQNVTFRCDPISEHNRLYWYRQTLGQGPEFLTYFQNEAQLEKSRLLSDRFSAERPKGSFSTLEIQRTEQGDSAMYLCASSLSTGGYEKLFFGSGTQLSVL.

The rearrangement uses TRBV11-1 and TRBJ1-5; 11 bases match TRBD1. The trim removed 5 bases at V and 3 bases at J, leaving 3 bases unmatched. This CDR3 contains 15 residues. Germline V gene lookup returns CDR1 SGHAT and CDR2 FQDESV (reference sequence). The CDR3 spells CASSLDRGLNQPQHF. The CDR3 region has the DNA TGTGCCAGCAGCCTGGACAGGGGGCTCAATCAGCCCCAGCATTTT.

This clonotype was recorded a few times. The CDR3 protein is CASMRGGTGNTIYF. The CDR3 DNA sequence: TGTGCCAGCATGAGAGGGGGCACTGGAAACACCATATATTTT. The rearrangement uses TRBV12-3 or TRBV12-4 and TRBJ1-3, with 7 bases matching TRBD1. The length of the CDR3 is 14 residues. Trimming cost V 7 bases and J 2 bases; bases outside gene matches: 5.

This clonotype was counted only a few times. V and J are TRBV7-2 and TRBJ2-5, with D perhaps matching TRBD1 or TRBD2 (5 bases each). V was clipped by 4 bases and J by 4 bases, with 16 bases between them. The CDR3 loop spans 15 amino acids. CDR1 SGHTA and CDR2 FQGNSA come from the germline V gene. The CDR3: CASSSIGRGGETQYF. The DNA of the CDR3 is TGTGCCAGCAGCTCGATCGGACGGGGCGGAGAGACCCAGTACTTC.

The J gene is TRBJ2-3, the V gene TRBV6-2 or TRBV6-3, with TRBD1 as a possible D gene (6 bases). Germline V gene lookup returns CDR1 MNHEY and CDR2 SVGEGT. The V gene lost 5 bases and the J gene lost 5 bases, with 8 bases spanning the gap. CDR3 length: 12 residues. The CDR3 loop reads CASSRGGDTQYF. CDR3 DNA sequence: TGTGCCAGCAGTCGAGGGGGAGATACGCAGTATTTT.

This clonotype was counted between two and nine times. The genes are TRBV29-1 and TRBJ2-7; possibly TRBD1 or TRBD2 for D (5 bases each). CDR1 is SQVTM and CDR2 is ANQGSEA in the germline V gene. Between the trimmed V and J ends, which lost 5 bases and 3 bases, there was a span of 14 bases. The length of the CDR3 is 13 residues. In DNA, the CDR3 is TGCAGCGTTCGTCGGGACCCGAGCTACGAGCAGTACTTC. Translated: CSVRRDPSYEQYF.

The chain employs TRBV21-1 and TRBJ2-7; the D call of TRBD1 is as the table states it, not checked on the DNA. TRBV21-1 is labeled a pseudogene. CDR3 length: 15 amino acids. The CDR3 is CASSLRGDRAYEQYV. CDR3 coding DNA: TGTGCCAGCAGCCTCCGCGGGGACAGGGCTTACGAGCAGTACGTC.

This clonotype was found a few times. The chain recombines TRBV7-2 with TRBJ2-7; unclear D gene. Between the trimmed V and J ends, which lost 2 bases and 3 bases, there was a span of 11 bases. The germline CDR1 and CDR2 sequences are SGHTA and FQGNSA. The CDR3 is 14 residues long. The CDR3 is CASSLLPDHYEQYF. For the CDR3, the DNA is TGTGCCAGCAGCTTATTGCCCGACCACTACGAGCAGTACTTC. Drawing the rest from reference TRBV7-2 and TRBJ2-7, the complete variable domain is GAGVSQSPSNKVTEKGKDVELRCDPISGHTALYWYRQSLGQGLEFLIYFQGNSAPDKSGLPSDRFSAERTGGSVSTLTIQRTQQEDSAVYLCASSLLPDHYEQYFGPGTRLTVT.

The genes are TRBV6-4 and TRBJ1-2; 10 nucleotides match TRBD1. V lost 4 bases, J lost 4 bases, and 6 bases stayed unmatched. CDR3 length equals 15 residues. CDR1 is MRHNA, CDR2 SNTAGT, per germline. The CDR3 protein is CASSVSTGGTYGYTF. Here the CDR3 DNA reads TGTGCCAGCAGTGTTTCGACAGGGGGCACCTATGGCTACACCTTC.

This clonotype was found a few times. This sequence joins TRBV2 and TRBJ1-5; D call uncertain. The CDR3 totals 16 residues. Germline V gene data show CDR1 as SNHLY and CDR2 as FYNNEI. V gave up 1 base and J gave up 2 bases, with 12 bases separating them. The CDR3 sequence is CASSEEVYRGNQPQHF. Written as DNA, the CDR3 is TGTGCCAGCAGTGAAGAGGTCTATAGGGGCAATCAGCCCCAGCATTTT.

V and J are TRBV28 and TRBJ2-7; 8 bases fit TRBD1. V trimming: 6 bases; J trimming: 3 bases; junction bases outside the gene matches: 10. The length of the CDR3 is 15 residues. CDR1 and CDR2 from the germline V gene are MDHEN and SYDVKM. CDR3 nucleotide sequence: TGTGCCAGCAGGGCTAGACAGGGGAACGGCTACGAGCAGTACGTC. It yields the protein CASRARQGNGYEQYV.

There are a few counts of this clonotype. The chain couples TRBV7-2 to TRBJ2-3, with 8 positions matching TRBD2. V shed 1 base, J shed 4 bases, and the junction held 7 bases outside the gene matches. Germline CDR1 is SGHTA and CDR2 is FQGNSA. This CDR3 has 16 amino acids. The CDR3 region is CASSLDPGLGADTQYF. In DNA, the CDR3 is TGTGCCAGCAGCTTAGACCCGGGACTAGGGGCAGATACGCAGTATTTT.

Only a few counts were recorded for this clonotype. The chain is built from TRBV5-6 and TRBJ2-7, with D uncertain. The CDR3 sequence is 12 residues long. The V end lost 0 bases, the J end lost 2 bases, and 3 bases lay between the germline ends. CDR1 and CDR2 from the germline V gene are SGHDT and YYEEEE. In DNA, the CDR3 is TGTGCCAGCAGCTTGGGGACCTACGAGCAGTACGTC. This codes for CASSLGTYEQYV.

This clonotype showed up just a few times. The chain joins TRBV20-1 to TRBJ2-7; 12 bases fit TRBD2. This CDR3 region has 16 residues. CDR1 and CDR2 from the germline V gene are DFQATT and SNEGSKA (reference sequence). The ends lost 6 bases at V and 0 bases at J; junction bases unmatched: 9. The CDR3 loop is CSATGTSGPISYEQYF. CDR3 nucleotide sequence: TGCAGTGCCACCGGGACTAGCGGGCCTATCTCCTACGAGCAGTACTTC.

This clonotype was seen only a few times. J is TRBJ2-2 and V is TRBV20-1, with D uncertain. V was clipped by 0 bases and J by 5 bases, with 16 bases between them. Germline V gene data show CDR1 as DFQATT and CDR2 as SNEGSKA (reference sequence). This CDR3 region has 16 residues. CDR3 bases: TGCAGTGCTAGAGATATTGCGGTAACCACTACCGGGGAGCTGTTTTTT. Translated, it gives CSARDIAVTTTGELFF.